Here is one T cell receptor beta chain with its context. The antigen it recognizes is unknown. It has no much larger one-base neighbor in the sample; base qualities were not kept. Library generation was performed with the immunoSEQ multiplex PCR assay. The immuneACCESS repertoire file appears here via TCRdb, limited to in-frame rearrangements. These files lack a portion of the clones; in checked studies, under half of the deficit traces to unresolved V genes, and the cause of the others is not known. A total of 80,000 or so clones appear in this sample, 95% to 98% of them only once. The ten largest clones capture more than 0.12% of the sample. The entry originates in a study of technical replicates of blood from four donors (dated by TCRdb to 2016 to 2017). From the cysteine up to the phenylalanine, the CDR3 has a length of 14 residues. Only the CDR3 portion is preserved as DNA: 42 bases, with reading frame beginning at the first base. The CDR1 and CDR2 encoded by the germline V gene are SGHAT and FQNNGV. Trimming costs V 5 bases and J 2 bases, and their ends lie 13 bases apart.

The receptor was isolated from a human donor in good health. Sequenced: T cells isolated from PBMCs. Here the chain combines TRBV11-2 and TRBJ2-7; the D region possibly corresponds to TRBD1 (6 bases align). The sequence in DNA is TGTGCCAGCAGCCGCGGTCAGGGGACCTACGAGCAGTACTTC. This translates into CASSRGQGTYEQYF.